This is a list of T cell receptor beta chains from one sample in a study of T cell repertoires in cytomegalovirus infection. Their antigens remain unidentified. MiXCR was run by TCRdb on the reads, yielding one entry per CDR3 protein. The top ten hold approximately 75% of the sample, which has roughly 7,600 distinct CDR3 sequences, less than 65% seen once. The sample taken for sequencing was PBMCs, sequenced either directly or after in vitro stimulation (not recorded which). Source of these receptors: a human donor in good health (CMV status not recorded). Some clones in this sample may be carry-over from other donors' samples. Each CDR3 is given without its conserved first and last residue.

CDR3 length,V gene,J gene,CDR3 protein
8,TRBV27,TRBJ2-3,ASPGDPKY
8,TRBV27,TRBJ2-3,ASHGYTPY
13,TRBV18,TRBJ1-2,DSSPPNRLYGGYT
10,TRBV7-2,TRBJ1-5,ASSFVDQPQH
14,TRBV12-3/TRBV12-4,TRBJ2-3,ASSLSGRELADTQY
13,TRBV6-1,TRBJ1-1,ASSYGGAPNTEAF
14,TRBV12-3/TRBV12-4,TRBJ1-1,ASSLLVSKQGTESF
12,TRBV27,TRBJ2-7,ASSYDGTHYEQY
8,TRBV27,TRBJ2-3,ASPVDTQY
14,TRBV4-1,TRBJ2-5,ASSQRGQGAKETQY
13,TRBV5-5,TRBJ2-7,ASSFTKAFGYEQY
10,TRBV20-1,TRBJ1-4,SAHDSNEKLF
18,TRBV12-3/TRBV12-4,TRBJ2-1,ASSSLSLLVVERSYNEQF
14,TRBV7-9,TRBJ1-1,ASSLGAGTLKTEAF
15,TRBV20-1,TRBJ2-7,SASELGTSGVVGEQY
10,TRBV25-1,TRBJ1-4,ASRRGQEKLF
12,TRBV6-2/TRBV6-3,TRBJ2-1,ASSYSPRGDEQF
11,TRBV7-3,TRBJ1-6,ASSKDRGSPLH
13,TRBV7-2,TRBJ2-3,ASSVSGGRTDTQY
13,TRBV6-5,TRBJ1-5,STVLRQGTNQPQH